The sequence of this TCR beta chain was determined in a study of blood T cell repertoires in COVID-19. This table comes from immunoSEQ multiplex PCR, and its TCRdb copy is limited to in-frame clones, with some not included. The data show about 46,000 clones, 70% to 90% seen once. This CDR3 comprises 16 residues. The V gene's germline CDR1 is SEHNR and CDR2 FQNEAQ (reference sequence). Trimming left V 4 bases short and J 5 bases short, with 17 bases between. The chain is built from TRBV7-9 and TRBJ1-4; D is uncertain. This sequence was found in a man aged 60 to 69 with acute or convalescent COVID-19. The specimen sequenced was peripheral blood. For the CDR3, the DNA is TGTGCCAGCAGCTACCCCCCCAGGTTCGGAAATGAAAAACTGTTTTTT. Translation gives CASSYPPRFGNEKLFF.